Listed below are T cell receptor beta chains from one sample, sequenced in a study of PD-L1 blockade in urothelial cancer. The repertoire was sequenced with immunoSEQ multiplex PCR; TCRdb's copy has only in-frame clones and lacks some. The sample holds 35,000 to 40,000 clones; around 33% are singletons and the top ten take around 10%. The material sequenced was tumor tissue, taken before atezolizumab (anti-PD-L1) treatment. These receptors originate from a man aged 60-69 years with urothelial cancer. Each CDR3 is given with its conserved first and last residue.

V	J	CDR3
TRBV6-8	TRBJ2-3	CASSQGGTDTQYF
TRBV25-1	TRBJ1-6	CASSEYLGFANSPLHF
TRBV5-1	TRBJ2-1	CASSLGGGYNEQFF
TRBV23-1	TRBJ1-5	CASSQSRGRGPNQPQHF
TRBV18	TRBJ2-3	CASSPPASGGIGTDTQYF
TRBV11-1	TRBJ2-1	CASRLPGQPFYNEQFF
TRBV11-3	TRBJ1-4	CASSLEQGKVATNEKLFF
TRBV5-1	TRBJ2-2	CASSGRGPQNTGELFF
TRBV5-1	TRBJ2-7	CASRPEQGAYEQYF
TRBV28	TRBJ2-3	CASSEDRGHTDTQYF
TRBV2	TRBJ1-1	CASERDRAEAFF
TRBV11-3	TRBJ2-1	CASSLTSGRNTYNEQFF
TRBV28	TRBJ1-2	CASSATGQNYGYTF
TRBV6-8	TRBJ2-2	CASRPTPTGRSTGELFF
TRBV5-1	TRBJ2-5	CASSQAMGQGVETQYF
TRBV29-1	TRBJ1-6	CSVGQGADSPLHF
TRBV6-8	TRBJ2-2	CATARSPSTGELFF
TRBV2	TRBJ2-2	CASRSVIGELFF
TRBV18	TRBJ1-4	CASSPPSRGRTNEKLFF
TRBV15	TRBJ1-5	CATSHTANNQPQHF
TRBV19	TRBJ2-2	CASSIPTGVTGELFF
TRBV19	TRBJ2-7	CASSINPTYEQYF
TRBV28	TRBJ1-1	CASSNRGWGTEAFF
TRBV29-1	TRBJ2-7	CSVVSFAGAYEQYF
TRBV10-3	TRBJ1-2	CAISEQGAQGYGYTF
TRBV28	TRBJ2-7	CASTGPRYEQYF
TRBV6-8	TRBJ2-7	CASSPTGWYEQYF
TRBV18	TRBJ2-5	CASRLDQETQYF
TRBV9	TRBJ1-5	CASSELGTPQPQHF
TRBV19	TRBJ1-1	CASSMVRQGEWSTEAFF
TRBV23-1	TRBJ2-1	CASSQAGTSGYNEQFF
TRBV18	TRBJ1-1	CASSPDTGISEAFF
TRBV28	TRBJ2-7	CASSTPTGHYEQYF
TRBV18	TRBJ1-1	CASSPWKGMNTEAFF
TRBV25-1	TRBJ2-2	CASSELGRDTGELFF
TRBV6-8	TRBJ1-2	CASREGTQTNYGYTF
TRBV6-8	TRBJ2-1	CASSYLSGTGGNEQFF
TRBV19	TRBJ1-2	CASSIPDAVEGGYTF
TRBV29-1	TRBJ2-5	CSVERSSLQETQYF
TRBV6-8	TRBJ2-3	CASSYSSDTQYF
TRBV11-3	TRBJ2-1	CASSFGLGHYNEQFF
TRBV9	TRBJ2-3	CASSVAGGLTDTQYF
TRBV2	TRBJ1-4	CASSFRAGGEKLFF
TRBV19	TRBJ1-1	CASSPTGTTSAEAFF
TRBV9	TRBJ2-1	CASSPGLAGDEQFF
TRBV18	TRBJ1-2	CASSPPGQATYGYTF
TRBV6-7	TRBJ1-5	CASSGQQGVSQPQHF
TRBV28	TRBJ1-2	CASSLPSHGYTF
TRBV4-1	TRBJ2-5	CASSQGQGRETQYF
TRBV5-1	TRBJ2-7	CASSPGTSGGSYEQYF
TRBV6-8	TRBJ1-1	CASSYSALATEAFF